Below, 23 T cell receptor beta chains from the same sample are listed, as sequenced in a study of post-analysis software for immune sequencing data. Unique molecular identifiers were built into the TCR beta cDNA libraries. TCRdb re-called the PCR reads through MiXCR, storing one row per CDR3 protein. The sample carries hundreds of thousands of distinct CDR3 sequences, less than 35% recorded once. For these receptors, no antigen is known. Whole-study findings and limits: Comparison of patients with controls showed a handful of TRBV segments more frequent in patients, TRBV5-6, TRBV5-1 and TRBV20-1 among them.

The sample consisted of blood. The receptors were gathered from a girl aged 5-17 years with multiple sclerosis.

A note on this clonotype: At one of its ends the junction is not consistent with the germline gene, which may arise from a read error. The V gene is TRBV7-8, the J gene TRBJ2-5; 7 bases align to TRBD2. In germline, CDR1 is SGHVS, CDR2 FQNEAQ. This CDR3 has 15 residues. The CDR3 nucleotides read TGTGCCGGCAGCGGGGAGGACTACCGCGAAGAGACCCAGTACTTC. This translates into CAGSGEDYREETQYF. Supplemented by reference TRBV7-8 and TRBJ2-5, the full variable domain reads GAGVSQSPRYKVAKRGQDVALRCDPISGHVSLFWYQQALGQGPEFLTYFQNEAQLDKSGLPSDRFFAERPEGSVSTLKIQRTQQEDSAVYLCAGSGEDYREETQYFGPGTRLLVL.

V and J are TRBV7-6 and TRBJ2-5; TRBD2 aligns across 10 bases. The length of the CDR3 is 15 residues. The J segment lost 5 bases and the V segment lost 5 bases, leaving 8 bases of the junction unmatched. Germline assignment: CDR1 SGHVS and CDR2 FNYEAQ. CDR3 sequence reads: CASSPSGSGTETQYF. The DNA of the CDR3 is TGTGCCAGCAGCCCTAGCGGGAGTGGCACGGAGACCCAGTACTTC.

The chain combines TRBV24-1 with TRBJ2-1; D tentatively reads TRBD1 or TRBD2 (5 bases each). Germline V gene sequence: CDR1 KGHDR, CDR2 SFDVKD. Trimming removed 1 base from V and 3 bases from J, with 9 bases in between. CDR3 length: 15 residues. The CDR3 protein is CATSDFGDGYNEQFF. The CDR3 DNA follows: TGTGCCACCAGTGATTTCGGGGACGGCTACAATGAGCAGTTCTTC.

The gene calls are TRBV2 and TRBJ1-1, with D perhaps matching TRBD1 (6 bases). Trimming took off 5 bases at V and 7 bases at J, with 14 bases between the two ends. Germline CDR1 SNHLY, CDR2 FYNNEI. The CDR3 runs 13 residues. CDR3 amino acids: CASSWRGDGEAFF. For the CDR3, the DNA is TGTGCCAGCAGTTGGAGGGGGGACGGTGAAGCTTTCTTT.

The chain joins TRBV7-2 to TRBJ2-7; 8 bases align to TRBD1. The length of the CDR3 is 16 residues. CDR1 SGHTA and CDR2 FQGNSA come from the germline V gene. Germline trimming cut 2 bases from V and 7 bases from J; bases unmatched to any gene: 13. DNA for the CDR3: TGTGCCAGCAGCTTAAATCTACGGCAGGGGGCGGGGGAGCAGTACTTC. Protein: CASSLNLRQGAGEQYF.

This chain's CDR3 is CASSPPGALLGLETQYF. In DNA form, the CDR3 reads TGTGCCAGCAGCCCCCCCGGCGCCCTTCTTGGTCTGGAGACCCAGTACTTC. This rearrangement joins TRBV9 to TRBJ2-5, with D unclear. Germline CDR1 and CDR2: SGDLS and YYNGEE. Trimming took 4 bases from V and 5 from J, leaving 24 bases between them. This CDR3 is built from 17 residues.

This clonotype was counted only a few times. The chain employs TRBV5-1 and TRBJ2-5, with 11 bases fitting TRBD2. The junction had 6 bases not matched to a gene; V was cut back by 2 bases and J by 0 bases. This CDR3 spans 17 amino acids. Germline CDR1 is SGHRS and CDR2 is YFSETQ. This chain's CDR3 is CASSLASGGLHQETQYF. CDR3 DNA sequence: TGCGCCAGCAGCTTAGCTAGCGGGGGGTTACACCAAGAGACCCAGTACTTC.

The chain is built from TRBV6-2 or TRBV6-3 and TRBJ1-2; D unclear. Germline CDR1 and CDR2: MNHEY and SVGEGT. This CDR3 has 15 residues. With 2 bases removed from V and 4 bases from J, the gap between germline ends came to 14 bases. The CDR3 sequence is CASSYDRGLSYGYTF. The CDR3 region has the DNA TGTGCCAGCAGTTACGATCGTGGGCTGTCCTATGGCTACACCTTC.

The rearrangement joins TRBV12-3 or TRBV12-4 to TRBJ2-5; D may match TRBD1 or TRBD2 (6 bases each). With 3 bases removed from V and 11 bases from J, the gap between germline ends came to 25 bases. This CDR3 has 16 residues. The CDR3 region is CASSLGAGRAWNEQYF. The CDR3 nucleotides read TGTGCCAGCAGTTTGGGGGCGGGACGCGCTTGGAATGAGCAGTACTTC.

The chain joins TRBV5-6 to TRBJ2-3, with a tentative D call TRBD2 (5 bases). CDR3 length equals 15 residues. V lost 6 bases and J lost 2, with 16 bases in between. Per germline, CDR1 SGHDT and CDR2 YYEEEE. CDR3 DNA sequence: TGTGCCAGCACCTTAACTGGGAGAACCACAGATACGCAGTATTTT. Translation gives CASTLTGRTTDTQYF.

The rearrangement uses TRBV4-2 and TRBJ2-1; D call uncertain. The V gene lost 3 bases and the J gene lost 7 bases, with 7 bases spanning the gap. There are 12 residues in the CDR3. CDR1 LGHNA and CDR2 YNFKEQ come from the germline V gene. CDR3: CASSQKSNEQFF. In DNA, the CDR3 is TGTGCCAGCAGCCAGAAAAGTAATGAGCAGTTCTTC.

The chain couples TRBV29-1 to TRBJ2-3, with D uncertain. Germline lookup yields CDR1 SQVTM and CDR2 ANQGSEA. V shed 3 bases and J shed 1 base, with 11 bases lying between them. This CDR3 region has 14 residues. CDR3 region: CSVDARYGTDTQYF. CDR3 nucleotide sequence: TGCAGCGTTGATGCCCGTTACGGCACAGATACGCAGTATTTT.

This clonotype was counted a few times. The chain carries TRBV15 and TRBJ2-6; maybe TRBD1 (5 bases). CDR1 LNHNV and CDR2 YYDKDF come from the germline V gene (reference sequence). The V and J ends lost 1 base and 0 bases respectively, with 7 bases between them. This CDR3 has 16 residues. As DNA, the CDR3 is TGTGCCACCAGCAGAGGGGGCCTCTCTGGGGCCAACGTCCTGACTTTC. Its translation is CATSRGGLSGANVLTF. The entire variable domain, with the rest obtained from reference TRBV15 and TRBJ2-6, is as follows: DAMVIQNPRYQVTQFGKPVTLSCSQTLNHNVMYWYQQKSSQAPKLLFHYYDKDFNNEADTPDNFQSRRPNTSFCFLDIRSPGLGDTAMYLCATSRGGLSGANVLTFGAGSRLTVL.

This clonotype was recorded at least ten times. The J gene is TRBJ2-1, the V gene TRBV5-1; TRBD2 agrees at 8 bases. Trimming took 4 bases from V and 7 from J; bases not matched to a gene: 10. This CDR3 spans 15 amino acids. CDR1 and CDR2 (germline): SGHRS, YFSETQ. The CDR3 protein is CASSPIAGLSNEQFF. The CDR3 DNA reads as TGCGCCAGCAGCCCTATAGCGGGACTGTCGAATGAGCAGTTCTTC.

There are many counts of this clonotype. The chain recombines TRBV6-5 with TRBJ2-7; 8 bases fit TRBD1. Germline V gene sequence: CDR1 MNHEY, CDR2 SVGAGI. This CDR3 has 13 amino acids. Unmatched junction bases numbered 5, after V lost 6 bases and J lost 4 bases. CDR3 DNA: TGTGCCAGCAGAGTGGACAGGGAGTACGAGCAGTACTTC. Residues: CASRVDREYEQYF.

The rearrangement uses TRBV5-1 and TRBJ2-1; 9 bases fit TRBD2. V shed 0 bases and J 6 bases; nucleotides not matched to a gene: 10. This CDR3 has 17 amino acids. The germline gives CDR1 SGHRS, CDR2 YFSETQ. The CDR3 sequence: CASSLGAPAGGGNEQFF. CDR3 coding DNA: TGCGCCAGCAGCTTGGGGGCCCCAGCGGGGGGTGGCAATGAGCAGTTCTTC.

This clonotype occurred a few times. The chain has TRBV7-7 and TRBJ1-4; D not resolved. CDR1 and CDR2 from the germline V gene are SSHAT and FNYEAQ (reference sequence). The CDR3 is 15 amino acids. Between the trimmed V and J ends, which lost 0 bases and 5 bases, there was a span of 10 bases. CDR3 sequence reads: CASSLATKPNEKLFF. CDR3 nucleotide sequence: TGTGCCAGCAGCTTAGCTACTAAACCCAATGAAAAACTGTTTTTT.

The V call is TRBV6-5, the J call TRBJ1-4, with D maybe TRBD1 (6 bases). Trimming left V 2 bases short and J 7 bases short, with 14 bases between. The CDR3 is 15 residues long. The germline CDR1 and CDR2 sequences are MNHEY and SVGAGI. In nucleotides, the CDR3 is TGTGCCAGCAGTTACGGGGGGGGCGGATCTGAAAAACTGTTTTTT. Protein: CASSYGGGGSEKLFF.

This clonotype was seen repeatedly, ten times or more. The CDR3 region is CSVAVHTQYF. The CDR3 nucleotides read TGCAGCGTTGCCGTTCATACGCAGTATTTT. The J gene is TRBJ2-3, the V gene TRBV29-1; D uncertain. Germline lookup yields CDR1 SQVTM and CDR2 ANQGSEA. The V end was cut by 4 bases, the J end by 7 bases, with 6 bases between. The CDR3 runs to 10 residues.

The J gene is TRBJ1-1, the V gene TRBV27; no definite D call. Germline lookup yields CDR1 MNHEY and CDR2 SMNVEV (reference sequence). Deletions cut 3 bases from V and 3 bases from J, with 8 bases between. The CDR3 sequence is 13 residues long. CDR3: CASSLVAYTEAFF. The CDR3 region has the DNA TGTGCCAGCAGTTTGGTCGCATACACTGAAGCTTTCTTT.

This clonotype came up many times. V is TRBV15 and J is TRBJ2-1; D ambiguous. The germline V and J ends were trimmed by 2 bases and 6 bases, with 17 bases remaining between them. This CDR3 comprises 16 residues. The germline CDR1 and CDR2 sequences are LNHNV and YYDKDF (reference sequence). The CDR3 spells CATSRPSGLRGNEQFF. Here the CDR3 DNA reads TGTGCCACCAGCAGACCGTCCGGGCTCCGCGGCAATGAGCAGTTCTTC.

This clonotype was picked up many times. The chain links TRBV6-5 to TRBJ1-4, with D perhaps TRBD1 (6 bases). Per the germline V gene, CDR1 is MNHEY and CDR2 is SVGAGI. Trimming took 2 bases from V and 6 from J, leaving 16 bases between them. The CDR3 covers 16 residues. The CDR3 protein is CASSYDSGGLYEKLFF. CDR3 sequence (DNA): TGTGCCAGCAGTTACGATTCGGGGGGCTTATATGAAAAACTGTTTTTT.

This clonotype showed up just a few times. CDR3 region: CASSHRQIEQFF. The CDR3 DNA follows: TGTGCCAGCAGCCATCGGCAGATTGAGCAGTTCTTC. The chain combines TRBV7-9 with TRBJ2-1; no reliable D call. The CDR3 sequence is 12 residues long. The V end lost 5 bases, the J end lost 9 bases, and 11 bases lay between the germline ends. The germline gives CDR1 SEHNR, CDR2 FQNEAQ (reference sequence).